Shown below are 16 T cell receptor beta chains from a single sample sequenced in a study of cytomegalovirus exposure and HLA in healthy donors. The data were produced by immunoSEQ multiplex PCR, yet TCRdb's version contains in-frame clones alone and is incomplete. The sample yields tens of thousands of clones, about 90% seen once. Sequences were obtained from PBMCs. These receptors originate from a woman aged 30 to 39 in good health and CMV-seronegative.

This clone occurred once. V and J are TRBV5-1 and TRBJ1-2; no definite D call. This CDR3 comprises 14 residues. From germline, CDR1 is SGHRS and CDR2 YFSETQ. V was trimmed by 0 bases and J by 0 bases, leaving 6 bases between them. Here the CDR3 DNA reads TGCGCCAGCAGCTTGGGAACAACTAACTATGGCTACACCTTC. This gives the protein CASSLGTTNYGYTF.

The genes are TRBV27 and TRBJ2-1, with 16 bases that match TRBD2. The CDR3 extends over 16 amino acids. V dropped 6 bases and J dropped 7; count of bases not matched to a gene: 6. In germline, CDR1 is MNHEY, CDR2 SMNVEV (reference sequence). The CDR3 spells CASRGGTSGRGNEQFF. The CDR3 DNA reads TGTGCCAGCAGAGGAGGGACTAGCGGGAGGGGGAATGAGCAGTTCTTC.

This clone was observed a single time. The genes are TRBV5-1 and TRBJ2-3; TRBD2 agrees at 13 bases. V lost 6 bases and J lost 2; bases outside the gene matches: 9. The CDR3 contains 17 residues. CDR1 and CDR2 from the germline V gene are SGHRS and YFSETQ. The CDR3 region is CASTWRGLAGPTDTQYF. For the CDR3, the DNA is TGCGCCAGCACTTGGAGGGGACTAGCGGGACCCACAGATACGCAGTATTTT. Using reference TRBV5-1 and TRBJ2-3 for the parts outside the CDR3, the full variable domain is KAGVTQTPRYLIKTRGQQVTLSCSPISGHRSVSWYQQTPGQGLQFLFEYFSETQRNKGNFPGRFSGRQFSNSRSEMNVSTLELGDSALYLCASTWRGLAGPTDTQYFGPGTRLTVL.

The chain carries TRBV6-5 and TRBJ1-4; D uncertain. CDR1 and CDR2 from the germline V gene are MNHEY and SVGAGI. The CDR3 is 14 residues long. V was trimmed by 5 bases and J by 7 bases, leaving 14 bases between them. CDR3: CASSTSGVFEKLFF. The CDR3 nucleotides are TGTGCCAGCAGTACATCCGGGGTGTTTGAAAAACTGTTTTTT.

The rearrangement links TRBV19 to TRBJ2-5, with unresolved D. This CDR3 comprises 14 residues. V gave up 2 bases and J gave up 2 bases, with 9 bases separating them. Looked up from germline, CDR1 is LNHDA and CDR2 is SQIVND (reference sequence). CDR3 sequence: CASSIQIRQETQYF. In DNA, the CDR3 is TGTGCCAGTAGTATACAAATACGGCAAGAGACCCAGTACTTC.

The chain recombines TRBV11-2 with TRBJ1-1; perhaps TRBD1 as D (6 bases). Deletions cut 2 bases from V and 4 bases from J, with 11 bases between. Germline-derived CDR1 and CDR2 are SGHAT and FQNNGV. The CDR3 has 14 residues. CDR3 nucleotide sequence: TGTGCCAGCAGCTTATCAGGGGCGTTCACTGAAGCTTTCTTT. This translates into CASSLSGAFTEAFF. Looking up the rest from reference TRBV11-2 and TRBJ1-1 gives the full variable domain: EAGVAQSPRYKIIEKRQSVAFWCNPISGHATLYWYQQILGQGPKLLIQFQNNGVVDDSQLPKDRFSAERLKGVDSTLKIQPAKLEDSAVYLCASSLSGAFTEAFFGQGTRLTVV.

This chain joins TRBV7-9 and TRBJ2-7; the match to TRBD2 covers 10 bases. Trimming cost V 5 bases and J 5 bases; bases outside gene matches: 9. Germline loops: CDR1 SEHNR, CDR2 FQNEAQ (reference sequence). CDR3 length: 15 amino acids. CDR3 loop: CASSPTASGSDEQYF. The CDR3 DNA sequence: TGTGCCAGCAGCCCTACTGCTAGCGGGAGTGACGAGCAGTACTTC.

The gene calls are TRBV28 and TRBJ1-2; no definite D call. Germline CDR1 is MDHEN and CDR2 is SYDVKM. The germline V and J ends were trimmed by 3 bases and 3 bases, with 8 bases remaining between them. The CDR3 is made up of 13 amino acids. Written as DNA, the CDR3 is TGTGCCAGCAGTTTGACTCGTGACTATGGCTACACCTTC. This translates into CASSLTRDYGYTF.

In this sample, this clone turned up once. The chain employs TRBV7-6 and TRBJ2-7; 12 nucleotides align to TRBD2. The CDR3 is 15 amino acids. The germline gives CDR1 SGHVS, CDR2 FNYEAQ. Unmatched junction bases numbered 5, after V lost 3 bases and J lost 5 bases. For the CDR3, the DNA is TGTGCCAGCAGCTTCCTAGCGGGAGGGCCCGACGAGCAGTACTTC. It translates to CASSFLAGGPDEQYF.

The chain employs TRBV9 and TRBJ2-5, with 7 bases identical to TRBD2. The trim removed 0 bases at V and 5 bases at J, leaving 7 bases unmatched. The CDR3 contains 15 residues. From germline, CDR1 is SGDLS and CDR2 YYNGEE. As DNA, the CDR3 is TGTGCCAGCAGCGTAGGGGCGGGGGTGAGGGAGACCCAGTACTTC. As protein: CASSVGAGVRETQYF.

The CDR3 sequence is CASSQEIAGEWPYEQYF. In DNA form, the CDR3 reads TGTGCCAGCAGCCAAGAGATAGCGGGAGAGTGGCCTTACGAGCAGTACTTC. The chain combines TRBV14 with TRBJ2-7; 9 bases are shared with TRBD2. This CDR3 region has 17 residues. The ends lost 0 bases at V and 4 bases at J; junction bases unmatched: 10. CDR1 is SGHDN, CDR2 FVKESK, per germline.

The V call is TRBV28, the J call TRBJ2-1; maybe TRBD2 (6 bases). The CDR3 loop spans 15 amino acids. Per germline, CDR1 MDHEN and CDR2 SYDVKM. Deletions cut 6 bases from V and 10 bases from J, with 22 bases between. CDR3 residues: CASRWAGLPNEEQFF. CDR3 sequence (DNA): TGTGCCAGCAGGTGGGCGGGGCTCCCTAATGAAGAGCAGTTCTTC.

This clone has only one observation. The chain links TRBV7-9 to TRBJ2-5; 8 bases line up with TRBD1. The germline gives CDR1 SEHNR, CDR2 FQNEAQ (reference sequence). V shed 5 bases and J 4 bases; nucleotides not matched to a gene: 9. This CDR3 is 15 amino acids long. DNA for the CDR3: TGTGCCAGCAGCCAAGCAGGGGGCAGGACAGAGACCCAGTACTTC. Translated: CASSQAGGRTETQYF.

The V and J genes are TRBV10-3 and TRBJ1-2, with D perhaps matching TRBD1 (5 bases). Germline V gene sequence: CDR1 ENHRY, CDR2 SYGVKD. The CDR3 runs to 13 residues. Trimming took off 5 bases at V and 2 bases at J, with 9 bases between the two ends. The CDR3 coding sequence is TGTGCCATCAGTACGACAGCGAACTATGGCTACACCTTC. Translated, it gives CAISTTANYGYTF.

This chain links TRBV27 with TRBJ2-1, with D perhaps TRBD1 (5 bases). The CDR3 totals 18 residues. Trimming removed 0 bases at V and 0 bases at J, with 15 bases between. CDR1 is MNHEY, CDR2 SMNVEV, per germline (reference sequence). The CDR3 loop is CASSLSGRLGYSYNEQFF. The CDR3 coding sequence is TGTGCCAGCAGTTTATCGGGGCGGCTGGGGTACTCCTACAATGAGCAGTTCTTC.

V and J are TRBV20-1 and TRBJ1-1; unclear D gene. Germline CDR1 is DFQATT and CDR2 is SNEGSKA (reference sequence). The germline V and J ends were trimmed by 6 bases and 4 bases, with 6 bases remaining between them. The CDR3 runs 10 residues. The CDR3 DNA follows: TGCAGTGCCACTGGCACTGAAGCTTTCTTT. This sequence encodes CSATGTEAFF.